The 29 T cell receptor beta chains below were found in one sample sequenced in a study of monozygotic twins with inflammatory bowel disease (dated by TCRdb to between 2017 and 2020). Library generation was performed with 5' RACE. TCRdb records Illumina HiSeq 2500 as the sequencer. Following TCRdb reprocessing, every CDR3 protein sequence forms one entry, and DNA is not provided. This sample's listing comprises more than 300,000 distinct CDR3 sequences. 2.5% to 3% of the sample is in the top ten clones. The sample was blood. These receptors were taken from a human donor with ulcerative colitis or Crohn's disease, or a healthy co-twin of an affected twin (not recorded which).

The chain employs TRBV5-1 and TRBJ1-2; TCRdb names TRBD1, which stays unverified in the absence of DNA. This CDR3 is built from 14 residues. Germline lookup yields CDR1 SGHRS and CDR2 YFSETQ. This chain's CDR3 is CASSRDRGNYGYTF. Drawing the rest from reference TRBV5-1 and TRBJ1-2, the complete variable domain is KAGVTQTPRYLIKTRGQQVTLSCSPISGHRSVSWYQQTPGQGLQFLFEYFSETQRNKGNFPGRFSGRQFSNSRSEMNVSTLELGDSALYLCASSRDRGNYGYTFGSGTRLTVV.

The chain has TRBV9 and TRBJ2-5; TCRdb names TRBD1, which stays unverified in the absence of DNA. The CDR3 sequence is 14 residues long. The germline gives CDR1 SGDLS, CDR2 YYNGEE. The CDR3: CASSLTPRGETQYF.

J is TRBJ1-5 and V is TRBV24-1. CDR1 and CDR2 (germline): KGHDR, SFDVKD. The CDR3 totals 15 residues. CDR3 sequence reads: CATSDRNTVGQPQHF.

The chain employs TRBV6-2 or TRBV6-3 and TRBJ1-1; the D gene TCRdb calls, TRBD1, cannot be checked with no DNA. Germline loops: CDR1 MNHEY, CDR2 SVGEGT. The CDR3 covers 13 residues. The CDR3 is CASKRTGRTEAFF.

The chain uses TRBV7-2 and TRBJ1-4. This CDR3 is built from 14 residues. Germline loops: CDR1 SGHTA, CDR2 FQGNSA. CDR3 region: CASSFRALNEKLFF.

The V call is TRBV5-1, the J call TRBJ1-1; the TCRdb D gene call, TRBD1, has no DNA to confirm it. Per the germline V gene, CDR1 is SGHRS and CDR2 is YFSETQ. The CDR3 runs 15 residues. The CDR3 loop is CASSLVKGGSTEAFF. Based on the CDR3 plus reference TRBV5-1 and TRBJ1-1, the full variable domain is KAGVTQTPRYLIKTRGQQVTLSCSPISGHRSVSWYQQTPGQGLQFLFEYFSETQRNKGNFPGRFSGRQFSNSRSEMNVSTLELGDSALYLCASSLVKGGSTEAFFGQGTRLTVV.

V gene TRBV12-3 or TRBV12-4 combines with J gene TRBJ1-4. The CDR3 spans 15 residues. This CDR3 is CASSLYGPNNEKLFF.

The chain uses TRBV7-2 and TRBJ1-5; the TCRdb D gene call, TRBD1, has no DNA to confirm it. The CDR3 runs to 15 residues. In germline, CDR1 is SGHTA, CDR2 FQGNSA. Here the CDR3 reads CASSLLGGQEGSQHF.

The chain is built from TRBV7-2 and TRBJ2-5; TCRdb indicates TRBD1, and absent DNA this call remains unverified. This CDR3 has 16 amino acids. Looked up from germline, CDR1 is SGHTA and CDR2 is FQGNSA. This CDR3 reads CASSLARGRIQETQYF.

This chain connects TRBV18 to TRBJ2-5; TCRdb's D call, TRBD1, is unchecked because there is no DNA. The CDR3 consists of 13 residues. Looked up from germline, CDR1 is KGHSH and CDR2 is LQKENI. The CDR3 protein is CASSLGTAETQYF.

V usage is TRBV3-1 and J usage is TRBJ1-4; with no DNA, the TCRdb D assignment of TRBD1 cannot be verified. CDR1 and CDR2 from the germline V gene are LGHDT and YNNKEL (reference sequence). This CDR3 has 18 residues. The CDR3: CASSQGQGIVAANEKLFF. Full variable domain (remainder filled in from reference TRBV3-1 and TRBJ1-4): DTAVSQTPKYLVTQMGNDKSIKCEQNLGHDTMYWYKQDSKKFLKIMFSYNNKELIINETVPNRFSPKSPDKAHLNLHINSLELGDSAVYFCASSQGQGIVAANEKLFFGSGTQLSVL.

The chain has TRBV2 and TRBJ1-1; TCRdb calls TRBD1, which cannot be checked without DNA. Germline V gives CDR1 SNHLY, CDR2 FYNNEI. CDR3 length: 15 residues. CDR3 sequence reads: CASSEILGGNTEAFF.

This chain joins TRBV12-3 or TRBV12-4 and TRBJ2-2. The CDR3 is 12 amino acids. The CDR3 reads CASSYFGGELFF.

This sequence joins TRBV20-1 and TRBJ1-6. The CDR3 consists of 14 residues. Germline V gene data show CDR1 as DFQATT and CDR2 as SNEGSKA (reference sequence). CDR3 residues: CSARDLGSNSPLHF.

The CDR3: CASSQGPGGNTYTQYF. The chain links TRBV7-9 to TRBJ2-3; TCRdb selects TRBD2, and the lack of DNA leaves this call unchecked. CDR1 is SEHNR and CDR2 is FQNEAQ in the germline V gene (reference sequence). The CDR3 has 16 residues. Based on the CDR3 plus reference TRBV7-9 and TRBJ2-3, the full variable domain is DTGVSQNPRHKITKRGQNVTFRCDPISEHNRLYWYRQTLGQGPEFLTYFQNEAQLEKSRLLSDRFSAERPKGSFSTLEIQRTEQGDSAMYLCASSQGPGGNTYTQYFGPGTRLTVL.

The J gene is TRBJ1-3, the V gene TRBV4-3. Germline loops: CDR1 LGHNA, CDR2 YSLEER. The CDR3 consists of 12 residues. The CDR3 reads CASSRDRNTIYF.

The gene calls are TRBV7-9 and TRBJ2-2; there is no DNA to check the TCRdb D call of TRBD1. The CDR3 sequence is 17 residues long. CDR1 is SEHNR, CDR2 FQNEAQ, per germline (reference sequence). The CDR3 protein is CASSSIQLTGGTGELFF.

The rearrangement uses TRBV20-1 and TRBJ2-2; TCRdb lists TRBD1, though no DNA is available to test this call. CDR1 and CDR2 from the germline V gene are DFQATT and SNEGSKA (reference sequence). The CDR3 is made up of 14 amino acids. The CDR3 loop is CSARGQGSTGELFF.

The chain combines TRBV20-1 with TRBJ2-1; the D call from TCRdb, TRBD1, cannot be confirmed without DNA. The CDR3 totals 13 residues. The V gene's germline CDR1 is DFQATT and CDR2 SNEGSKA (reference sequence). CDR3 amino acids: CSAAPYGYNEQFF.

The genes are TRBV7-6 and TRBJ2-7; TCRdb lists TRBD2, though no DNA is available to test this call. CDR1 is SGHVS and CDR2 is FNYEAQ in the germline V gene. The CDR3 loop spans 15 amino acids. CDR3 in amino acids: CASTEEAGASYEQYF.

CDR3: CASSGRPRTNYGYTF. V is TRBV7-2 and J is TRBJ1-2; there is no DNA to check the TCRdb D call of TRBD1. Per the germline V gene, CDR1 is SGHTA and CDR2 is FQGNSA. The CDR3 is made up of 15 amino acids.

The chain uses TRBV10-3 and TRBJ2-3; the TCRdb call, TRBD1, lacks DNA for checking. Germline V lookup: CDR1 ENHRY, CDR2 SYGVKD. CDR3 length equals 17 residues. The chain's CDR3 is CAISESRRGAPTDTQYF.

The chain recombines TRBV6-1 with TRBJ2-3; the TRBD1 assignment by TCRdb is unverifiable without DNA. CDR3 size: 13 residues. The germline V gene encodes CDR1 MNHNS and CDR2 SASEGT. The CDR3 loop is CASSPPGPDTQYF.

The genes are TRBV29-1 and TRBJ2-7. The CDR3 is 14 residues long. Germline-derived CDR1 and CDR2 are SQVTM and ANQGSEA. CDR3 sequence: CSVKVASSSYEQYF.

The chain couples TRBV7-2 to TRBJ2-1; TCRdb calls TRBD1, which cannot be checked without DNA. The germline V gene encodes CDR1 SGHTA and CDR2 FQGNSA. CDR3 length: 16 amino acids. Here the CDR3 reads CASSPMSRGIDNEQFF.

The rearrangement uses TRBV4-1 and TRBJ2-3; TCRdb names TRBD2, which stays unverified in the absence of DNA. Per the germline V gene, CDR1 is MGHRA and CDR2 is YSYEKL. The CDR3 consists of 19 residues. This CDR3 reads CASSQERYKVGLNTDTQYF.

The CDR3 is CASSFGGDTQYF. This chain links TRBV7-9 with TRBJ2-3. The CDR3 sequence is 12 residues long. Germline V gives CDR1 SEHNR, CDR2 FQNEAQ (reference sequence).

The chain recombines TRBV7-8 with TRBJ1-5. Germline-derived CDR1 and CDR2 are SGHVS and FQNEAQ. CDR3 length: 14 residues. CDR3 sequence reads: CASSHGPRNQPQHF. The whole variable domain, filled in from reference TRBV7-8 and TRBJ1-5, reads GAGVSQSPRYKVAKRGQDVALRCDPISGHVSLFWYQQALGQGPEFLTYFQNEAQLDKSGLPSDRFFAERPEGSVSTLKIQRTQQEDSAVYLCASSHGPRNQPQHFGDGTRLSIL.

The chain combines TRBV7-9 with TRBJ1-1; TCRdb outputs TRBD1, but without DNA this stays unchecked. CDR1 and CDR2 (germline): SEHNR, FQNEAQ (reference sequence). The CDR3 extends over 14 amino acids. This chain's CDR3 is CASRATGGITEAFF.